This T cell receptor beta chain is from a study of T-cell memory formation after mild COVID-19. V dropped 4 bases and J dropped 1; count of bases not matched to a gene: 7. Looked up from germline, CDR1 is SGHRS and CDR2 is YFSETQ. This CDR3 contains 16 residues. TCRdb analysed the 5' RACE reads with MiXCR anew, one entry per CDR3 protein. Seen here are about 250,000 distinct CDR3 sequences, around 17% observed once, and the top ten hold roughly 3.6%. This rearrangement joins TRBV5-1 to TRBJ2-4; the match to TRBD1 covers 8 bases. Sequenced input: PBMCs or a T cell subset sorted from them (not recorded which). The receptor's source is a man between 18 and 29 years old who had mild COVID-19 (a few samples of this study predate the infection). Cell type and time point are not known. CDR3 nucleotides: TGCGCCAGCAGCAAAGGACAGGGTACGGCCAAAAACATTCAGTACTTC. Translating it yields CASSKGQGTAKNIQYF.